This TCR beta chain was sequenced for a study of blood T cell repertoires in COVID-19. This clone was counted between two and nine times. Original processing notes: Amplification from reference gene primers served as the basis for estimated nucleated cell counts. TCRdb's copy holds only in-frame clones and misses some; the assay was immunoSEQ multiplex PCR. The V and J calls and the clone size are those of that table, but D and trimming were determined from the DNA. The sample lists over 150,000 clones, approximately 90% occurring once. Those who participated ranged in age from roughly 18 to 90 years and resided in 20 to 30 US areas. Categorization into cohorts depended on clinical history that participants reported. Recovered status in Cohort 3 required two negative PCRs, clearance, or symptom resolution. This CDR3 is 14 amino acids long. V lost 6 bases, J lost 0 bases, and 9 bases lay in between. Germline CDR1 is MNHEY and CDR2 is SVGAGI.

Sequencing used PBMCs or T cells enriched from blood (not recorded which). The V and J genes are TRBV6-5 and TRBJ1-5; weak D call: TRBD1 (5 bases). This clonotype was sampled from a woman aged 25 to 39 who had recovered from COVID-19. The CDR3 region is CASRWGDSNQPQHF. The CDR3 nucleotides read TGTGCCAGCAGGTGGGGCGATAGCAATCAGCCCCAGCATTTT.